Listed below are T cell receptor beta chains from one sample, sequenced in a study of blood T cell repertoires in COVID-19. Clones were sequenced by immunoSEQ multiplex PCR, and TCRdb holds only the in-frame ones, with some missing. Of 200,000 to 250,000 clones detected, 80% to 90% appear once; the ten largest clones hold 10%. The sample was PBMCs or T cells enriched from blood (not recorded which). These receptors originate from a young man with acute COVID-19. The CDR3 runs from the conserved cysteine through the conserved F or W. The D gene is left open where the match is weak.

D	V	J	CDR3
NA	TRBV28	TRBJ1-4	CASSSGTGGEKLFF
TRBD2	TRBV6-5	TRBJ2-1	CASSRDYNSYNEQFF
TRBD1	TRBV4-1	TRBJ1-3	CASSPGQGGLHTIYF
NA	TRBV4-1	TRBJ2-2	CASSPPGTGELFF
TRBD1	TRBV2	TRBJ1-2	CASSEEGQGGYGYTF
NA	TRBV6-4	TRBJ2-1	CASSVSLVGANEQFF
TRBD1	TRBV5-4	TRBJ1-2	CASSSDRGLFGYTF
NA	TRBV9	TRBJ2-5	CASSVDGALGTQYF
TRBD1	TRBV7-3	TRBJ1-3	CASSDGQAGNTIYF
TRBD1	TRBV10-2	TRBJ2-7	CASSESGTAYEQYF
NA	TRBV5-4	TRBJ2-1	CASSTQGNEQFF
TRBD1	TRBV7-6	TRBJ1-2	CASSLGQGLGYTF
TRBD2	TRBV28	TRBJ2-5	CASRAQTSGGRETQYF
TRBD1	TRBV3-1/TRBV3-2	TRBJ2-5	CASSQTGLATQYF
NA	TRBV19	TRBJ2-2	CASSIPGSGELFF
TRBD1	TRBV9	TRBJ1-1	CASSVGEGGLNTEAFF
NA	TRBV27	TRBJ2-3	CASSFLANALGDTQYF
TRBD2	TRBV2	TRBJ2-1	CASSKTSGRAMSYNEQFF
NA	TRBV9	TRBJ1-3	CASSPSGQSSGNTIYF
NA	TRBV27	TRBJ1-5	CASSFSGQGGNQPQHF
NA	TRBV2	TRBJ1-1	CASSYDREAFF
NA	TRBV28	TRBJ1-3	CASSLTQGGGNTIYF
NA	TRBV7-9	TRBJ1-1	CASPQGNTEAFF
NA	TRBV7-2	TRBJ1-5	CASSQVSEYQPQHF
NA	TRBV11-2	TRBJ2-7	CASSLQGGEQYF
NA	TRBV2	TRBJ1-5	CASSDSSNQPQHF
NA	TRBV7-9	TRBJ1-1	CASSYGNTEAFF
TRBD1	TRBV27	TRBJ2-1	CASSLWGQGVYNEQFF
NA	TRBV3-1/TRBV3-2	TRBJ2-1	CASSPWRNYNEQFF
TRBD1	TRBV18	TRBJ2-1	CASSPPAGGTEQFF
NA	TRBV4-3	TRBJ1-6	CASSQDFFGRGSPLHF
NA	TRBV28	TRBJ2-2	CATRTHSNTGELFF
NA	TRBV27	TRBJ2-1	CASRYRLSSEQFF
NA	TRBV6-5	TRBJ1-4	CASRGSATNEKLFF
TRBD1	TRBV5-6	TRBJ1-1	CASSTRQGAVGTEAFF
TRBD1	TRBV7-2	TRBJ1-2	CASSFRRQGINYGYTF
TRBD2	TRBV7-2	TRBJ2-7	CASSLEGTSGSYEQYF
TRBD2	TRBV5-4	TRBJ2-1	CASSTDLAGDGEQFF
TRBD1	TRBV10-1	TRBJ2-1	CASSVTGGFPYNEQFF
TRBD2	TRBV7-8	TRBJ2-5	CASSSTGTSGGTQYF